The count of the clone carrying this T cell receptor beta chain is one. The trim removed 4 bases at V and 1 base at J, leaving 6 bases unmatched. Germline CDR1 and CDR2: SQVTM and ANQGSEA. The CDR3 consists of 14 residues. The repertoire was sequenced with immunoSEQ multiplex PCR; TCRdb's copy has only in-frame clones and lacks some. This table has over 100,000 clones, approximately 85% appearing once. These data come from a study of cytotoxic CD8 clonotypes in ibrutinib-treated CLL. The clonotype originates from a human donor with chronic lymphocytic leukemia. V and J are TRBV29-1 and TRBJ1-1; 7 bases align to TRBD1. The material was PBMCs, obtained after 24 months of ibrutinib treatment. This chain's CDR3 is CSVVDRQGNTEAFF. The CDR3 bases are TGCAGCGTTGTTGACCGACAGGGGAACACTGAAGCTTTCTTT.